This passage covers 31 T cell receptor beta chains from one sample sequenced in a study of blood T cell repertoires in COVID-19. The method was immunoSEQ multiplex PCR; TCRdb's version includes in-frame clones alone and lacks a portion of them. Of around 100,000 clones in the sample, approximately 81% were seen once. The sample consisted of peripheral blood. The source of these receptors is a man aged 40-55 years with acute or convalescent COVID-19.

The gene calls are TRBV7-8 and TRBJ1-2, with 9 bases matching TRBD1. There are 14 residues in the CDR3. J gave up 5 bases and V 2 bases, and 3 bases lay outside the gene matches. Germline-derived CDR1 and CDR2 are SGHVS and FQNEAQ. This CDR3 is CASSLRDRAYGYTF. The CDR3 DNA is TGTGCCAGCAGCTTACGGGACAGGGCTTATGGCTACACCTTC.

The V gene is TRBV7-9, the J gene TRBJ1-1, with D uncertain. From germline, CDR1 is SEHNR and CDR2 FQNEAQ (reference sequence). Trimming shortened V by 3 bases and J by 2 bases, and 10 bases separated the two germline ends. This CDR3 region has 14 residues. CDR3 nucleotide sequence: TGTGCCAGCAGCTTGGCCACAGTTAACACTGAAGCTTTCTTT. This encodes CASSLATVNTEAFF. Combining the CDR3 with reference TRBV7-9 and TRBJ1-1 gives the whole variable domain DTGVSQNPRHKITKRGQNVTFRCDPISEHNRLYWYRQTLGQGPEFLTYFQNEAQLEKSRLLSDRFSAERPKGSFSTLEIQRTEQGDSAMYLCASSLATVNTEAFFGQGTRLTVV.

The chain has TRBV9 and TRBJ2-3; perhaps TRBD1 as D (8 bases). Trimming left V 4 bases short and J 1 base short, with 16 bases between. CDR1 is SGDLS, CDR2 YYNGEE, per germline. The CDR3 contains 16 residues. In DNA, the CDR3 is TGTGCCAGCAGCCCTAGCGGACAGGGCGGCACAGATACGCAGTATTTT. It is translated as CASSPSGQGGTDTQYF. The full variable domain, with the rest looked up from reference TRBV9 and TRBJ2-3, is DSGVTQTPKHLITATGQRVTLRCSPRSGDLSVYWYQQSLDQGLQFLIQYYNGEERAKGNILERFSAQQFPDLHSELNLSSLELGDSALYFCASSPSGQGGTDTQYFGPGTRLTVL.

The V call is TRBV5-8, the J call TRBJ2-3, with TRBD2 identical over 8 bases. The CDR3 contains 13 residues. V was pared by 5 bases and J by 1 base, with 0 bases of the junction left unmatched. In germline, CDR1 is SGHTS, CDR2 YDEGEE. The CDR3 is CASRTSGTDTQYF. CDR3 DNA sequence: TGTGCCAGCAGGACTAGCGGCACAGATACGCAGTATTTT.

The CDR3 region has the DNA TGTGCCAGCAGCTTAGCAGGTCGGACTACTGGGGCTTTCTTT. It encodes CASSLAGRTTGAFF. This chain joins TRBV11-2 and TRBJ1-1; D unresolved. The CDR3 spans 14 residues. Germline CDR1 SGHAT, CDR2 FQNNGV. The V end lost 1 base, the J end lost 11 bases, and 17 bases lay between the germline ends.

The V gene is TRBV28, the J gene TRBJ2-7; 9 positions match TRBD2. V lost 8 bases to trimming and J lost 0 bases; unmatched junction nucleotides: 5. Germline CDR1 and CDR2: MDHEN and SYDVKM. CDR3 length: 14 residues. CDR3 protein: CASRTSDNSYEQYF. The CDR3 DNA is TGTGCCAGCCGGACTAGCGATAACTCCTACGAGCAGTACTTC.

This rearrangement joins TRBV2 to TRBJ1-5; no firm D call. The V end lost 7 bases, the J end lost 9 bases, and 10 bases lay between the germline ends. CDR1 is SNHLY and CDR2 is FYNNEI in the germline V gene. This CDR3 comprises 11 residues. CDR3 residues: CASTFSGPQHF. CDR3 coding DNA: TGTGCCAGCACCTTCTCAGGGCCCCAGCATTTT.

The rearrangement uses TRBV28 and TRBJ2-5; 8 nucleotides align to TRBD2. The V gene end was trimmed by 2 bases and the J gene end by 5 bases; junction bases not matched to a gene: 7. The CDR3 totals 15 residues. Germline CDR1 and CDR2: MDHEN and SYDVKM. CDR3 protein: CASSLHREGRETQYF. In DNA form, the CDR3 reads TGTGCCAGCAGTTTACATCGGGAGGGTCGGGAGACCCAGTACTTC.

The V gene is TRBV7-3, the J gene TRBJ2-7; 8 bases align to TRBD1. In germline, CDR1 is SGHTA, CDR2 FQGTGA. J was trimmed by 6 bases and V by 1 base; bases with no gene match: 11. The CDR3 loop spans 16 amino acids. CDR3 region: CASSLNPGQGVGEQYF. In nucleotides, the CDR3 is TGTGCCAGCAGCTTAAACCCCGGACAGGGAGTAGGCGAGCAGTACTTC. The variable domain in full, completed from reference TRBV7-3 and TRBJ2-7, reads GAGVSQTPSNKVTEKGKYVELRCDPISGHTALYWYRQSLGQGPEFLIYFQGTGAADDSGLPNDRFFAVRPEGSVSTLKIQRTERGDSAVYLCASSLNPGQGVGEQYFGPGTRLTVT.

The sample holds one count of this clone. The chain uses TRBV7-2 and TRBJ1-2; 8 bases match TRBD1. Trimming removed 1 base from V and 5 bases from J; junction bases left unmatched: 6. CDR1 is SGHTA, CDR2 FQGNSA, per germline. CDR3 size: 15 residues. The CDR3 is CASSLVAGGQYGYTF. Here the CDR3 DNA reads TGTGCCAGCAGCTTAGTAGCAGGGGGCCAGTATGGCTACACCTTC. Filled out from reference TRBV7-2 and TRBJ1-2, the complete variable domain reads GAGVSQSPSNKVTEKGKDVELRCDPISGHTALYWYRQSLGQGLEFLIYFQGNSAPDKSGLPSDRFSAERTGGSVSTLTIQRTQQEDSAVYLCASSLVAGGQYGYTFGSGTRLTVV.

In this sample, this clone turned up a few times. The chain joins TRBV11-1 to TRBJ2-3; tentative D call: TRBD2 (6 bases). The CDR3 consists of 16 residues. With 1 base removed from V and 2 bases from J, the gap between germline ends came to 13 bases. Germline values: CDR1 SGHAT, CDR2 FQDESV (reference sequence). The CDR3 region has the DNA TGTGCCAGCAGCTTAGGGGACTGGATAATCACAGATACGCAGTATTTT. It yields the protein CASSLGDWIITDTQYF.

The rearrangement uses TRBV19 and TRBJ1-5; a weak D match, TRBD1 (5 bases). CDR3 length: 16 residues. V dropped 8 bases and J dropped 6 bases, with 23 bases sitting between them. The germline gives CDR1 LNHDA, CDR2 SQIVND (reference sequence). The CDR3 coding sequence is TGTGCCAGTCAACAAAACAGGATGGGCCTTGGTCAGCCCCAGCATTTT. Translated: CASQQNRMGLGQPQHF.

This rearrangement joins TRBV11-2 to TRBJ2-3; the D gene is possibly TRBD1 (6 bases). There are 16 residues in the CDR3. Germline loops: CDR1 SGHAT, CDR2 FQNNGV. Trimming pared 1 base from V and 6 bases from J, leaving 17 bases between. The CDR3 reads CASSLVGRGGADTQYF. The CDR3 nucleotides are TGTGCCAGCAGCTTAGTGGGCAGGGGCGGTGCGGATACGCAGTATTTT.

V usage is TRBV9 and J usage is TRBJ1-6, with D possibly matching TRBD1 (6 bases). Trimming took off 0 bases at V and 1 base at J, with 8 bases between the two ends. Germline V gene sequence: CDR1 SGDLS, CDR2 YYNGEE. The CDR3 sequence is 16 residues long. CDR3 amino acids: CASSVEGGSYNSPLHF. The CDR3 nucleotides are TGTGCCAGCAGCGTAGAAGGGGGATCCTATAATTCACCCCTCCACTTT.

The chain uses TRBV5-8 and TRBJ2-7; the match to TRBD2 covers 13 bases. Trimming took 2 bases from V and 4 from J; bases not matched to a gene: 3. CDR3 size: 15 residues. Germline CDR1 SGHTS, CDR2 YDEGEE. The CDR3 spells CASSLGTSGIYEQYF. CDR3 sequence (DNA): TGTGCCAGCAGCTTAGGGACTAGCGGGATTTACGAGCAGTACTTC. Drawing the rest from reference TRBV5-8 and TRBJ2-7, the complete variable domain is EAGVTQSPTHLIKTRGQQATLRCSPISGHTSVYWYQQALGLGLQFLLWYDEGEERNRGNFPPRFSGRQFPNYSSELNVNALELEDSALYLCASSLGTSGIYEQYFGPGTRLTVT.

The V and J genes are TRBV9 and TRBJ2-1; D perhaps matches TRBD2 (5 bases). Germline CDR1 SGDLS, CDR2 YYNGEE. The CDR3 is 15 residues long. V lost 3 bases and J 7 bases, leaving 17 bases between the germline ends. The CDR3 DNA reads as TGTGCCAGCAGCGGCCATGGCGGGCCCCGGAATGAGCAGTTCTTC. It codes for CASSGHGGPRNEQFF.

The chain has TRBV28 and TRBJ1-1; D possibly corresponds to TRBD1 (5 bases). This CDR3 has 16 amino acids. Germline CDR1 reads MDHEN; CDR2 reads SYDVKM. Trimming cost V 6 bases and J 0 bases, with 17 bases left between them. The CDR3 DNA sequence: TGTGCCAGCAGACAGTTCCCTGGGGCAATGAACACTGAAGCTTTCTTT. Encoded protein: CASRQFPGAMNTEAFF.

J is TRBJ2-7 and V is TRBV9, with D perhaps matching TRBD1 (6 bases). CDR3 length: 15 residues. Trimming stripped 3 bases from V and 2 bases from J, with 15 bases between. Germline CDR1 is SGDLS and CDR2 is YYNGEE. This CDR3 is CASSEVDRLTYEQYF. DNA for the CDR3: TGTGCCAGCAGCGAAGTCGACAGGTTAACCTACGAGCAGTACTTC.

CDR3 bases: TGTGCCAGCAGTTCCGGACAGGGGCTTAATGAAAAACTGTTTTTT. This translates into CASSSGQGLNEKLFF. The chain combines TRBV6-5 with TRBJ1-4; 9 nucleotides align to TRBD1. Germline V CDR1 and CDR2: MNHEY, SVGAGI. The length of the CDR3 is 15 residues. V shed 4 bases, J shed 4 bases, and the junction held 4 bases outside the gene matches.

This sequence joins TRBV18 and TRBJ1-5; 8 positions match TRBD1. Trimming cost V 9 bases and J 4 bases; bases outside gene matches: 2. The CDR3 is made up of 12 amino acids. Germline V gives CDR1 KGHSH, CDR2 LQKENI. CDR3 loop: CASGQGNQPQHF. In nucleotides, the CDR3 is TGTGCCAGTGGACAGGGAAATCAGCCCCAGCATTTT.

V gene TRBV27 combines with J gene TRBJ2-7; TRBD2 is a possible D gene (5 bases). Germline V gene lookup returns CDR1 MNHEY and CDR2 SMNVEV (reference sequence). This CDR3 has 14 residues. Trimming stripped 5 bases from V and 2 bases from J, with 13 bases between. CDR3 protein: CASSLGLDAYEQYF. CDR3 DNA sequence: TGTGCCAGCAGTCTCGGACTGGATGCCTACGAGCAGTACTTC.

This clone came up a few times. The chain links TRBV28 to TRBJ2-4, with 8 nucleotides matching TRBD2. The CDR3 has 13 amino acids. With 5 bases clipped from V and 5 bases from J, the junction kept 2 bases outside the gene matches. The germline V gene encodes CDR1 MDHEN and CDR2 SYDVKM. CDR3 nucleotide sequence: TGTGCCAGCAGTATACTAGCGGAAAACATTCAGTACTTC. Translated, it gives CASSILAENIQYF.

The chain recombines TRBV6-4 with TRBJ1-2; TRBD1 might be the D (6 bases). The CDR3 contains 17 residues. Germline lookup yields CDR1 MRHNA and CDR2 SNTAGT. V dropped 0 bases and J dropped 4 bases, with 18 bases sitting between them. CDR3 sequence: CASSDSPGAQEGYGYTF. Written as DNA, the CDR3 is TGTGCCAGCAGTGACTCGCCAGGGGCCCAAGAGGGCTATGGCTACACCTTC.

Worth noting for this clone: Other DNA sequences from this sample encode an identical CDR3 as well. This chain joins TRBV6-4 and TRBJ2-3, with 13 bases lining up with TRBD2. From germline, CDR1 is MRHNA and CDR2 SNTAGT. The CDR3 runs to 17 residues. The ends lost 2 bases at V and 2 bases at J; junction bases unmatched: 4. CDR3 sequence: CASSDIGLAGATDTQYF. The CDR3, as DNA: TGTGCCAGCAGTGACATCGGACTAGCGGGGGCCACAGATACGCAGTATTTT.

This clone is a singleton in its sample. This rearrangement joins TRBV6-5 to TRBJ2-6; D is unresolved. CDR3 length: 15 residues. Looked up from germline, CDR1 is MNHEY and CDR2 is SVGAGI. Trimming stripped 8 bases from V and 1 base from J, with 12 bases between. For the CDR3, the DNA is TGTGCCAGCCTACCAACGGGTTCTGGGGCCAACGTCCTGACTTTC. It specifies CASLPTGSGANVLTF.

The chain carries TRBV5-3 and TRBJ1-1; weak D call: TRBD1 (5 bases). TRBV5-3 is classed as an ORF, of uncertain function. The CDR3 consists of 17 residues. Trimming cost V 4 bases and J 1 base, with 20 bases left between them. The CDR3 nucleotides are TGTGCCAGAAGCAAGGACCCTTTCGGGGGGGGGAACACTGAAGCTTTCTTT. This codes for CARSKDPFGGGNTEAFF.

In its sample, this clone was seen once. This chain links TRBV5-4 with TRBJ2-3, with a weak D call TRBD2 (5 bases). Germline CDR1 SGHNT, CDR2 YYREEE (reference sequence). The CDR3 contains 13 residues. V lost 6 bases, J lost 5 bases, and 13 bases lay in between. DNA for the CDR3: TGTGCCAGCAACCCACCGGCGGGAGATACGCAGTATTTT. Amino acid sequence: CASNPPAGDTQYF.

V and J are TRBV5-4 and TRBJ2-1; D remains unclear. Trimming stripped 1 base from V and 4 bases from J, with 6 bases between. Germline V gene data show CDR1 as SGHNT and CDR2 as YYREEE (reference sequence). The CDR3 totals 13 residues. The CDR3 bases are TGTGCCAGCAGCTTGAATATATACAATGAGCAGTTCTTC. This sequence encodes CASSLNIYNEQFF.

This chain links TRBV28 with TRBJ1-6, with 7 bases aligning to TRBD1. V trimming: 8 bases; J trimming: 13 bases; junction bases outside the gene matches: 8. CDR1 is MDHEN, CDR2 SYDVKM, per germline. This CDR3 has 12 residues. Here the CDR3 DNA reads TGTGCCAGCCGATTACAGGGGAAGCCCCTCCACTTT. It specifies CASRLQGKPLHF.

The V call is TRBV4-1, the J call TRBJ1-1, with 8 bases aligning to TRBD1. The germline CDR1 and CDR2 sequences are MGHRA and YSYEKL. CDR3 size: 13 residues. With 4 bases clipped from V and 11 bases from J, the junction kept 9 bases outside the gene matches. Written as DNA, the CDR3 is TGCGCCAGCAGCCCCGACAGGGGCCGGGGGGCTTTCTTT. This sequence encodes CASSPDRGRGAFF.

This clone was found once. The CDR3 nucleotides read TGTGCCAGCAGCTTAGTCCGGGACAGGGAAGAGACCCAGTACTTC. It specifies CASSLVRDREETQYF. The chain has TRBV5-6 and TRBJ2-5; 9 bases are shared with TRBD1. V was pared by 2 bases and J by 3 bases, with 5 bases of the junction left unmatched. This CDR3 spans 15 amino acids. The germline CDR1 and CDR2 sequences are SGHDT and YYEEEE.